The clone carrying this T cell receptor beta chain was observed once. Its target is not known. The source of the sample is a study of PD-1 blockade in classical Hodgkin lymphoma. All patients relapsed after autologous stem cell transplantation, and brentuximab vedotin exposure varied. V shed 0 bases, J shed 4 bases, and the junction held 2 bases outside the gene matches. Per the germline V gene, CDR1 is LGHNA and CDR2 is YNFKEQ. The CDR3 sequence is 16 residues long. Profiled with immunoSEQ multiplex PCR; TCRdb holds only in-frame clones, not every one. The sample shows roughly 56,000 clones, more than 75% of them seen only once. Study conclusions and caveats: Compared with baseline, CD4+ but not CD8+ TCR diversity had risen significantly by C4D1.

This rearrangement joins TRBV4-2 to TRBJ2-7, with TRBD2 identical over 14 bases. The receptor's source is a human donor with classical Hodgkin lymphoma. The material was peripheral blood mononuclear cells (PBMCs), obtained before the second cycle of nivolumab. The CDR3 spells CASSQDGTSGGYEQYF. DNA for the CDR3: TGTGCCAGCAGCCAAGATGGGACTAGCGGGGGTTACGAGCAGTACTTC.